These 8 T cell receptor beta chains share one sample of origin, sequenced in a study of preoperative IRX-2 immunotherapy in early breast cancer (dated by TCRdb to about 2019). Explained via the paper, the treatment or condition label denotes: preoperative locoregional IRX-2 cytokine immunotherapy. The library was made by the immunoSEQ multiplex PCR assay. TCRdb retrieved this table from immuneACCESS and kept in-frame rearrangements only. Not all clones are present; in checked studies, unresolved V genes account for under half, and no reason is known for the remainder. The sample records roughly 43,000 clones, about 95% of which are singletons. 1.5% to 2% of the sample goes to the ten largest clones. Sample: tumor tissue, taken after IRX-2 immunotherapy. The receptors shown here come from a human donor with breast cancer.

This chain connects TRBV2 to TRBJ2-3; D not certain. Trimming removed 6 bases from V and 3 bases from J, with 16 bases in between. The CDR3 has 15 residues. The germline CDR1 and CDR2 sequences are SNHLY and FYNNEI. The CDR3 nucleotides read TGTGCCAGCAGCTTAGCTTTACTCAGGACAGATACGCAGTATTTT. It is translated as CASSLALLRTDTQYF. The full variable domain, completed using reference TRBV2 and TRBJ2-3, is EPEVTQTPSHQVTQMGQEVILRCVPISNHLYFYWYRQILGQKVEFLVSFYNNEISEKSEIFDDQFSVERPDGSNFTLKIRSTKLEDSAMYFCASSLALLRTDTQYFGPGTRLTVL.

This clone has only one observation. The J gene is TRBJ2-7, the V gene TRBV6-1; a possible D gene is TRBD2 (6 bases). Trimming removed 6 bases at V and 0 bases at J, with 15 bases between. CDR3 length: 15 residues. From germline, CDR1 is MNHNS and CDR2 SASEGT. This CDR3 reads CASSTGDFSSYEQYF. In nucleotides, the CDR3 is TGTGCCAGCAGCACTGGGGACTTTTCCTCCTACGAGCAGTACTTC.

The rearrangement uses TRBV6-1 and TRBJ2-1; the match to TRBD2 covers 12 bases. CDR3 length equals 17 residues. V was pared by 0 bases and J by 8 bases, with 8 bases of the junction left unmatched. Germline V lookup: CDR1 MNHNS, CDR2 SASEGT. The CDR3 sequence is CASSEAPTSGGWHEQFF. CDR3 nucleotide sequence: TGTGCCAGCAGTGAAGCTCCGACTAGCGGGGGATGGCATGAGCAGTTCTTC.

This chain links TRBV15 with TRBJ1-2, with 8 bases lining up with TRBD1. Trimming cost V 4 bases and J 3 bases; bases outside gene matches: 1. CDR3 length equals 13 residues. Germline V gives CDR1 LNHNV, CDR2 YYDKDF (reference sequence). CDR3 nucleotide sequence: TGTGCCACCAGCACAGGGGGCGACTATGGCTACACCTTC. It codes for CATSTGGDYGYTF.

The V call is TRBV7-2, the J call TRBJ2-1; D is possibly TRBD2 (5 bases). Trimming removed 1 base from V and 9 bases from J, with 10 bases in between. Germline V CDR1 and CDR2: SGHTA, FQGNSA. The CDR3 loop spans 13 amino acids. This CDR3 is CASSLGGFVEQFF. The CDR3 nucleotides are TGTGCCAGCAGCTTAGGAGGGTTCGTTGAGCAGTTCTTC. Filled out from reference TRBV7-2 and TRBJ2-1, the complete variable domain reads GAGVSQSPSNKVTEKGKDVELRCDPISGHTALYWYRQSLGQGLEFLIYFQGNSAPDKSGLPSDRFSAERTGGSVSTLTIQRTQQEDSAVYLCASSLGGFVEQFFGPGTRLTVL.

The V and J genes are TRBV9 and TRBJ1-6; 9 nucleotides line up with TRBD1. The CDR3 has 14 residues. CDR1 SGDLS and CDR2 YYNGEE come from the germline V gene. V lost 0 bases, J lost 10 bases, and 2 bases stayed unmatched. The CDR3 loop reads CASSVEDRGSPLHF. For the CDR3, the DNA is TGTGCCAGCAGCGTAGAGGACAGGGGATCACCCCTCCACTTT.

V usage is TRBV2 and J usage is TRBJ2-7; 8 nucleotides align to TRBD2. The trim removed 9 bases at V and 3 bases at J, leaving 7 bases unmatched. There are 13 residues in the CDR3. Germline V gene lookup returns CDR1 SNHLY and CDR2 FYNNEI. Here the CDR3 DNA reads TGTGCCAGTTCGGGGGGGGAGAACTACGAGCAGTACTTC. It translates to CASSGGENYEQYF.

The chain recombines TRBV5-1 with TRBJ1-4; 8 nucleotides align to TRBD1. CDR1 is SGHRS and CDR2 is YFSETQ in the germline V gene. There are 14 residues in the CDR3. J lost 7 bases, V lost 0 bases, and 2 bases had no gene match. The CDR3 spells CASSLDTGGEKLFF. The CDR3, as DNA: TGCGCCAGCAGCTTGGATACAGGGGGTGAAAAACTGTTTTTT.